The entry below describes one T cell receptor (beta chain). The antigen is undetermined. The study ran its PCR with 60 Vbeta and 13 Jbeta primers. This table comes from immunoSEQ multiplex PCR, and its TCRdb copy is limited to in-frame clones, with some not included. The sample carries about 110,000 clones, around 76% recorded once. The data stem from a study of cytomegalovirus exposure and HLA in healthy donors. Study summary: Around 80 million unique TCR sequences came from HLA-typed donors in an early release. General study findings and limits: A missense DCLRE1C variant was associated with V- and J-gene trimming of TCR beta chains in a later analysis, and an independent cohort replicated the association.

V lost 3 bases and J 3 bases, leaving 6 bases between the germline ends. Germline V gives CDR1 SGHAT, CDR2 FQNNGV. CDR3 length: 12 residues. This clonotype was sampled from a man aged 30 to 45 in good health and CMV-seropositive. The chain links TRBV11-2 to TRBJ2-7; possibly TRBD1 for D (5 bases). Sequenced input: PBMCs. The CDR3 DNA reads as TGTGCCAGCAGCTTGGACATCTACGAGCAGTACTTC. Translation gives CASSLDIYEQYF.